Listed below are T cell receptor beta chains from one sample, sequenced in a study of vaccination and CD4 T cells after COVID-19. Their antigens remain unidentified. TCRdb reprocessed the PCR reads via MiXCR and lists one record per CDR3 protein. The sample records about 8,900 distinct CDR3 sequences, 55% to 75% being singletons. The source material was CD4+ T cells from blood, cultured in vitro. The receptors come from a human donor who had recovered from COVID-19. Both conserved end residues are trimmed from each CDR3.

TRBV20-1,TRBJ2-4,SASGREAIIDIQY
TRBV19,TRBJ1-1,ASSSRQLAF
TRBV7-8,TRBJ2-7,ASSTASGGYYEQY
TRBV7-9,TRBJ2-7,ASSPGTGAYEQY
TRBV24-1,TRBJ1-2,ATSPRQTHYGYT
TRBV6-1,TRBJ1-1,ASTPWGNTEAF
TRBV24-1,TRBJ2-1,ATSQPSIGNEQF
TRBV15,TRBJ1-2,ATSRAQGLHGYT
TRBV15,TRBJ1-5,ATSRGGGGNQPQH
TRBV19,TRBJ1-4,ASRVMEKLF
TRBV11-3,TRBJ2-5,ASSLQGAGRETQY
TRBV20-1,TRBJ1-6,SASLGQLNSPLH
TRBV25-1,TRBJ2-7,ASSAILGQGRSYEQY
TRBV7-2,TRBJ1-5,ASSIRGQSNQPQH
TRBV7-2,TRBJ1-2,ASSPGHRMSYGYT
TRBV7-6,TRBJ2-5,ASSPTLGLAGLGETQY
TRBV7-9,TRBJ2-7,ASSSDRGYEQY
TRBV7-6,TRBJ2-7,ASSPWEGGEQY
TRBV12-3/TRBV12-4,TRBJ1-1,ASSLGGVNTEAF
TRBV29-1,TRBJ2-7,SAASSGGTYEQY
TRBV19,TRBJ1-2,ASSRASFYGYT
TRBV19,TRBJ1-2,ASSPTRGDGYT
TRBV5-6,TRBJ2-5,ASSKQGYQETQY
TRBV28,TRBJ2-7,ASSLTGTGSYEQY
TRBV20-1,TRBJ2-2,SARGFGQGQIYTGELF
TRBV6-5,TRBJ1-5,ASSFEANQPQH
TRBV28,TRBJ2-7,ASSLGTAYEQY
TRBV20-1,TRBJ2-5,SARDPLVEETQY
TRBV28,TRBJ1-1,ASSPWTENTEAF
TRBV6-5,TRBJ1-6,ASSYSRGSSYNSPLH
TRBV6-5,TRBJ1-5,ASSYSNNQPQH
TRBV20-1,TRBJ1-2,SASTPGGGNYGYT
TRBV6-1,TRBJ2-2,ASSDLTGYTGELF
TRBV20-1,TRBJ1-2,SAREAGEFNGYT
TRBV18,TRBJ1-5,ASSPPSTSSNQPQH
TRBV6-1,TRBJ1-1,ACMPGASPSEAF
TRBV7-6,TRBJ2-1,ASSPSLRESVYNEQF
TRBV19,TRBJ1-2,ASSPTGGRGYGYT
TRBV28,TRBJ1-1,ASSPTQGRAEAF
TRBV20-1,TRBJ2-7,SARYPGQSEQY
TRBV4-1,TRBJ1-1,ASSPRTGRTEAF
TRBV30,TRBJ1-5,ALQQGKGNQPQH
TRBV7-9,TRBJ1-2,ASSFVTLFWDGYT
TRBV6-5,TRBJ1-5,ASSYPGGDQPQH
TRBV6-5,TRBJ2-7,ASSYSKGVDEQY
TRBV6-2/TRBV6-3,TRBJ2-3,ASSKASGTDTQY
TRBV20-1,TRBJ2-2,SARGQGARGGELF
TRBV5-4,TRBJ2-5,ASNRGGEETQY
TRBV2,TRBJ2-7,ASSPDRGLAYEQY